A selection of T cell receptor beta chains follows, all from one sample in a study of T cells expressing NK-cell markers. TCRdb re-called the 5' RACE reads; every CDR3 protein appears as one record, without DNA. The listing records roughly 450,000 distinct CDR3 sequences. Material for sequencing was blood T cells: a sorted CD56 or NKG2C T cell subset, CD4+ or CD8+ T cells, or bulk PBMC T cells (not recorded which). These receptors all come from a woman aged 45-60 years in good health. CDR3s include the opening cysteine and the closing phenylalanine or tryptophan. Fields, in order: J gene, CDR3 length, V gene, CDR3 protein.

J gene: TRBJ2-3
CDR3 length: 19
V gene: TRBV28
CDR3 protein: CASSHYGLAGPPSTDTQYF

J gene: TRBJ2-5
CDR3 length: 15
V gene: TRBV3-1
CDR3 protein: CASSQMRGPQETQYF

J gene: TRBJ1-1
CDR3 length: 14
V gene: TRBV5-1
CDR3 protein: CASRVSSGLTEAFF

J gene: TRBJ2-3
CDR3 length: 16
V gene: TRBV12-3/TRBV12-4
CDR3 protein: CASSPRWREGTDTQYF

J gene: TRBJ2-7
CDR3 length: 13
V gene: TRBV12-3/TRBV12-4
CDR3 protein: CASGSSLSYEQYF

J gene: TRBJ2-1
CDR3 length: 13
V gene: TRBV10-3
CDR3 protein: CAITGTSNNEQFF

J gene: TRBJ2-1
CDR3 length: 13
V gene: TRBV7-3
CDR3 protein: CASSRGSRNEQFF

J gene: TRBJ1-1
CDR3 length: 12
V gene: TRBV19
CDR3 protein: CASSPPLGEAFF

J gene: TRBJ2-3
CDR3 length: 15
V gene: TRBV24-1
CDR3 protein: CATTDRTRRGDTQYF

J gene: TRBJ2-5
CDR3 length: 12
V gene: TRBV20-1
CDR3 protein: CSGTSGTETQYF

J gene: TRBJ2-5
CDR3 length: 18
V gene: TRBV12-3/TRBV12-4
CDR3 protein: CASSLVDFGQGKRETQYF

J gene: TRBJ2-1
CDR3 length: 14
V gene: TRBV9
CDR3 protein: CASNKRGTYNEQFF

J gene: TRBJ2-4
CDR3 length: 12
V gene: TRBV3-1
CDR3 protein: CASSQERNIQYF

J gene: TRBJ1-2
CDR3 length: 11
V gene: TRBV30
CDR3 protein: CAWRMNYGYTF

J gene: TRBJ2-2
CDR3 length: 13
V gene: TRBV7-2
CDR3 protein: CASSSYRVGELFF

J gene: TRBJ2-5
CDR3 length: 14
V gene: TRBV5-1
CDR3 protein: CASSRTGPQETQYF

J gene: TRBJ2-3
CDR3 length: 16
V gene: TRBV11-3
CDR3 protein: CASSPARTRGDHTQYF

J gene: TRBJ1-1
CDR3 length: 12
V gene: TRBV7-6
CDR3 protein: CASSHWDSQAFF

J gene: TRBJ1-1
CDR3 length: 11
V gene: TRBV29-1
CDR3 protein: CSVQGGTEAFF

J gene: TRBJ2-3
CDR3 length: 15
V gene: TRBV24-1
CDR3 protein: CATSDPLRLAGTQYF

J gene: TRBJ2-3
CDR3 length: 16
V gene: TRBV7-6
CDR3 protein: CASSLMDGSSTDTQYF

J gene: TRBJ1-2
CDR3 length: 15
V gene: TRBV12-5
CDR3 protein: CASGLSAGGIYGYTF

J gene: TRBJ1-1
CDR3 length: 16
V gene: TRBV5-1
CDR3 protein: CASSLGVWDGNTEAFF

J gene: TRBJ1-2
CDR3 length: 11
V gene: TRBV29-1
CDR3 protein: CSAGSPYGYTF

J gene: TRBJ2-1
CDR3 length: 16
V gene: TRBV5-1
CDR3 protein: CASSFYRVRTYNEQFF

J gene: TRBJ1-1
CDR3 length: 14
V gene: TRBV27
CDR3 protein: CASSFSVVNTEAFF

J gene: TRBJ2-1
CDR3 length: 15
V gene: TRBV6-6
CDR3 protein: CASRGLAGVISEQFF

J gene: TRBJ2-5
CDR3 length: 15
V gene: TRBV20-1
CDR3 protein: CSAKPPGGVGETQYF

J gene: TRBJ2-2
CDR3 length: 15
V gene: TRBV20-1
CDR3 protein: CSARPSGSSTGELFF

J gene: TRBJ2-1
CDR3 length: 15
V gene: TRBV14
CDR3 protein: CASSLAGGPFLEQFF

J gene: TRBJ1-5
CDR3 length: 14
V gene: TRBV2
CDR3 protein: CASRTGVTNQPQHF

J gene: TRBJ2-6
CDR3 length: 18
V gene: TRBV6-5
CDR3 protein: CASSYLPGIRSGANVLTF

J gene: TRBJ2-1
CDR3 length: 15
V gene: TRBV20-1
CDR3 protein: CSASPGQGSWHEQFF

J gene: TRBJ1-3
CDR3 length: 16
V gene: TRBV5-1
CDR3 protein: CASSLGTASSGNTIYF

J gene: TRBJ2-1
CDR3 length: 15
V gene: TRBV11-2
CDR3 protein: CASSQTSGLYNEQFF

J gene: TRBJ2-3
CDR3 length: 15
V gene: TRBV6-1
CDR3 protein: CASSESIGSTDTQYF

J gene: TRBJ2-1
CDR3 length: 14
V gene: TRBV12-3/TRBV12-4
CDR3 protein: CASSSGTGYNEQFF

J gene: TRBJ1-2
CDR3 length: 12
V gene: TRBV5-1
CDR3 protein: CASSLSRGGYTF

J gene: TRBJ2-1
CDR3 length: 15
V gene: TRBV20-1
CDR3 protein: CSALQWGRSNNEQFF

J gene: TRBJ2-3
CDR3 length: 15
V gene: TRBV20-1
CDR3 protein: CSARDWREPTDTQYF

J gene: TRBJ2-1
CDR3 length: 20
V gene: TRBV3-1
CDR3 protein: CASSLTGTGEGGSPLAEQFF

J gene: TRBJ2-1
CDR3 length: 15
V gene: TRBV15
CDR3 protein: CATSREGAVYNEQFF

J gene: TRBJ2-3
CDR3 length: 13
V gene: TRBV4-1
CDR3 protein: CASSLPRGFTQYF

J gene: TRBJ2-5
CDR3 length: 15
V gene: TRBV7-8
CDR3 protein: CASSQGTGWRETQYF

J gene: TRBJ2-3
CDR3 length: 14
V gene: TRBV24-1
CDR3 protein: CATGDRDRTDTQYF

J gene: TRBJ1-2
CDR3 length: 14
V gene: TRBV4-1
CDR3 protein: CASSLTPADYGYTF

J gene: TRBJ2-4
CDR3 length: 13
V gene: TRBV29-1
CDR3 protein: CSVAAGAKNIQYF

J gene: TRBJ1-1
CDR3 length: 12
V gene: TRBV6-1
CDR3 protein: CASSQLAFEAFF

J gene: TRBJ1-3
CDR3 length: 16
V gene: TRBV11-2
CDR3 protein: CASSLGQGVSGNTIYF

J gene: TRBJ2-5
CDR3 length: 18
V gene: TRBV5-6
CDR3 protein: CASSPGLAGAQTQETQYF

J gene: TRBJ2-7
CDR3 length: 14
V gene: TRBV12-3/TRBV12-4
CDR3 protein: CASTTGIQFYEQYF

J gene: TRBJ2-3
CDR3 length: 15
V gene: TRBV27
CDR3 protein: CASRGLAGELDTQYF

J gene: TRBJ2-3
CDR3 length: 14
V gene: TRBV4-1
CDR3 protein: CASSQLYTTDTQYF

J gene: TRBJ1-2
CDR3 length: 15
V gene: TRBV9
CDR3 protein: CASSVEAGGVYGYTF

J gene: TRBJ2-1
CDR3 length: 15
V gene: TRBV3-1
CDR3 protein: CASRVSGTSANEQFF

J gene: TRBJ2-1
CDR3 length: 16
V gene: TRBV11-2
CDR3 protein: CASSGTSGRKNSEQFF

J gene: TRBJ2-7
CDR3 length: 15
V gene: TRBV28
CDR3 protein: CASSLGGADLYEQYF

J gene: TRBJ1-6
CDR3 length: 17
V gene: TRBV18
CDR3 protein: CASSPLPGGQRNSPLHF

J gene: TRBJ2-1
CDR3 length: 16
V gene: TRBV5-1
CDR3 protein: CASSSKGLAGLNEQFF

J gene: TRBJ2-3
CDR3 length: 16
V gene: TRBV24-1
CDR3 protein: CATSDPGQSDTDTQYF